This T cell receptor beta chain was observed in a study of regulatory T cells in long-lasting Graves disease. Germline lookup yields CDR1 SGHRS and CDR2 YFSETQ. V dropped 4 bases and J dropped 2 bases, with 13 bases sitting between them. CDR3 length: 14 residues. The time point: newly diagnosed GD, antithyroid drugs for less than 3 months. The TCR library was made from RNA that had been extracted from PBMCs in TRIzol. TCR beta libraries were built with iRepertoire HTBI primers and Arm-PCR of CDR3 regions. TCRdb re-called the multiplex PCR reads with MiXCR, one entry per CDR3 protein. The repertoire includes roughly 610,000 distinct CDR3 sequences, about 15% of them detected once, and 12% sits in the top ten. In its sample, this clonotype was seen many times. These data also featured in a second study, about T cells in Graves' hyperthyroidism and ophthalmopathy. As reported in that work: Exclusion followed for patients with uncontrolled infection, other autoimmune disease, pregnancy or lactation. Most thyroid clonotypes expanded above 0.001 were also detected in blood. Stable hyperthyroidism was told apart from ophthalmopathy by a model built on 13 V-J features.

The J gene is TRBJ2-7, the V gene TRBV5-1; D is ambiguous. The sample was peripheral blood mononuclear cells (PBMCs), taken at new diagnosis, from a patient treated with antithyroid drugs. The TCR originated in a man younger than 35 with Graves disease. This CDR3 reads CASSPHDQTYEQYF. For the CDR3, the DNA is TGCGCCAGCAGCCCACACGACCAAACCTACGAGCAGTACTTC.